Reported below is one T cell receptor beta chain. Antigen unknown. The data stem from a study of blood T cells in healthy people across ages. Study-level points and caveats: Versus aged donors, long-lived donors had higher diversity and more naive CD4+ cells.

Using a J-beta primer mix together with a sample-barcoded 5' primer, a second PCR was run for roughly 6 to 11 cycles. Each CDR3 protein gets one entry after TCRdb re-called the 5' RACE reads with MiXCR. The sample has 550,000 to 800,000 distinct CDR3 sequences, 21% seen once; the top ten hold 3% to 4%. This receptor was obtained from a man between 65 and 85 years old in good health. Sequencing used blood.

The CDR3 DNA reads as TGCAGTGCTGTCCGCCTAATGGGAGAGGGGGAGACCCAGTACTTC. Translating gives CSAVRLMGEGETQYF. This chain joins TRBV20-1 and TRBJ2-5; D possibly uses TRBD1 or TRBD2 (5 bases each). Between the trimmed V and J ends, which lost 5 bases and 5 bases, there was a span of 21 bases. This CDR3 spans 15 amino acids. Germline loops: CDR1 DFQATT, CDR2 SNEGSKA (reference sequence).